This T cell receptor beta chain stems from a study of cytomegalovirus exposure and HLA in healthy donors (dated by TCRdb to between 2016 and 2019). About the investigation overall: In an earlier analysis of around 540 of the donors, 276 Gb of sequence data and 90 million to 120 million unique TCR beta sequences from some 170 million T cells were reported. Approximately 300 gigabases of sequencing data and 70 million to 95 million unique TCR sequences made up an early release that covered over 550 HLA-typed donors. The genetic ancestry cluster associated with self-reported Caucasian donors included 65% to 90% of the roughly 390 genotyped donors. The study was designed to test whether signatures of past pathogen exposure could be identified by cataloging public T cell receptors. The study profiled the T cell repertoires of fewer than 850 subjects by immunosequencing and related them to cytomegalovirus serostatus. In addition to the first cohort of 500 to 850 subjects, a separate validation cohort of 100 to 150 different subjects was used. To predict cytomegalovirus infection status, the study brought together high-throughput TCR immunosequencing, statistical association of individual TCRs with disease status, and machine learning. In a later analysis, previously published TCR beta repertoires from several hundred donors were re-analyzed and high-resolution HLA genotyping was added so that TCR occurrence patterns could be studied. The later analysis used no new phenotypic data to find candidate immune exposures, relying instead on TCR beta sequences and their occurrence across donors. An earlier analysis of 587 of the donors used high-throughput TCR beta sequencing to judge whether each TCR beta V gene segment behaved as functional or pseudogenic. Alongside the repertoire data, information on donor age, sex, ethnicity and CMV serostatus was compiled. A later genetic analysis took genome-wide SNP genotypes for about three fifths of the roughly 700 donors and used that subset as a discovery cohort. All discovery cohort repertoires had been generated on a single sequencing platform. Both class I and class II loci were covered by HLA typing, at four-digit resolution. The number of typed donors differed by locus: about 629-630 for A, B, C, DRB1 and DQB1; about 520 for DQA1; 606 for DPA1; and some 450 for DPB1. Five DR-DQ haplotypes were handled as single units for association and clustering because linkage in the cohort was strong. Across about 380 genotyped donors of the cohort, an average of 235,054 unique TCR beta nucleotide sequences per donor were sequenced, and roughly 20% of those sequences were non-productive. Study-wide findings and limitations: In vitro tests confirmed that a few of the cytomegalovirus-associated TCR beta chains recognize cytomegalovirus antigens. In an earlier analysis of some 540 of the donors, most TCR beta V segments appeared in productive rearrangements about 87% or about 30% of the time, broadly matching IMGT annotations. Correlated functional status among segregating V segments might reflect linkage disequilibrium, but an unknown experimental factor could not be ruled out. A group of highly shared sequence variants was considered likely to be a technical artifact of the sequencing pipeline. When HLA alleles, especially DR and DQ, strongly co-occurred, TCR associations were difficult to assign to individual alleles. According to a later analysis, TCR association rates differed among HLA loci, with DRB1 alleles showing the most associated TCRs and HLA-C alleles showing the fewest. According to the authors, the approach could potentially be generalized to other disease states and immunological phenotypes. Sequencing depth was assumed to be roughly uniform across donors in the presence/absence analyses, though that assumption may not hold. Cytomegalovirus status was reported to be diagnosed by the classifier with high specificity and sensitivity in both the original and validation cohorts. A further reported finding was that TCR beta sequences accurately predicted the HLA-A and HLA-B alleles for most subjects in the first cohort. Compared with the 666-donor mean, donors in an Asian-associated ancestry cluster had fewer N-insertions in productive TCRs, according to a later genetic analysis. In this cohort, only TCR beta chains were sequenced, and detectable features were limited by the absence of alpha or paired-chain data. CMV serostatus was the only immune exposure information available for the cohort. Because HLA typing was missing for some donors at each locus, association tests included only the typed subset. The earlier analysis of a few hundred of the donors excluded some 15 rarely observed V segments, including chromosome 9 orphons, because counts were too low. In a later analysis, HLA-associated TCR beta chains showed more clonal expansion and lower generation probabilities than non-associated chains that were equally common. A later analysis found that most CMV-associated TCR beta chains appeared HLA-restricted, with HLA associations seemingly driven largely by CMV exposure. In a later genetic analysis, a missense DCLRE1C variant was associated with V-gene and J-gene trimming of TCR beta chains, and the association was replicated in an independent cohort. Most TCR sequences were seen in very few donors, while some public TCRs were found in many individuals. The study listed around 160 TCR beta chains as associated with cytomegalovirus. A later analysis reported that several top co-occurrence clusters appeared linked to parvovirus B19, influenza, CMV and Epstein-Barr virus. Some IMGT-functional V segments, including TRBV6-2 and TRBV6-3, could not be told apart with the 87-base-pair reads, so those segments were excluded. A later analysis associated some 17,000 TCR beta sequences with specific HLA alleles at a false discovery rate of 0.05.

In total, more than 500 healthy bone marrow donors made up the cohort. All cohort members were sampled while nominally healthy, although unrecorded immune exposures were likely present. The donor tested CMV seropositive, placing the donor among the approximately 310 seropositive members of the cohort. Every donor gave a peripheral blood sample, and the peripheral blood mononuclear cells from that sample were used for TCR beta sequencing. The Qiagen DNeasy Blood Extraction Kit was used to extract genomic DNA from the blood cell samples. Receptor libraries were prepared by the immunoSEQ multiplex PCR assay. For the multiplex PCR, a mixture combining 60 forward primers for TCR Vbeta segments and 13 reverse primers for TCR Jbeta segments was used. A multiplex PCR assay on genomic DNA amplified the CDR3 region of rearranged TCR beta genes. Amplified TCR beta libraries were sequenced as 87-base-pair reads on the Illumina HiSeq System. The original pipeline was this. Across the 500 to 750 repertoires, a later analysis counted roughly 84 million unique TCR beta chains, roughly 11 million of which were shared by at least two donors. To remove PCR and sequencing errors, raw reads were error-corrected and collapsed into unique sequences using a nearest-neighbor algorithm that merged closely related sequences. Alignment of CDR3 sequences to IMGT reference sequences was used to assign V, D and J gene segments. For a sequence to be retained, a match of at least six nucleotides was required to both a V gene segment and a J gene segment. Rearrangements were called productive when the CDR3 lacked stop codons and stayed in frame with V and J; all others were non-productive. Following IMGT convention, CDR3 was defined as the stretch from the second conserved V-encoded cysteine up to the conserved J-encoded phenylalanine. Sequences without an unambiguous match to a single V gene segment were excluded from the earlier analysis of 500 to 700 of the donors. In an earlier analysis of several hundred of the donors, V segments were called functional above 56.7% productive rearrangements and were called segregating when the between-donor standard deviation exceeded 5%. To diagnose cytomegalovirus status from the catalog of TCR beta chain sequences, a statistical classification framework was built. A later analysis assigned V and J genes by comparing TCR nucleotide sequences with IMGT/GENE-DB human TR gene sequences. A later analysis assigned CDR3 sequences and most-parsimonious VDJ recombination scenarios with the TCRdist pipeline. In a later analysis, each TCR beta chain was defined by its CDR3 amino acid sequence together with its V-gene family, and reads lacking a unique V-gene family were excluded. As a way to deal with suspected cross-contamination and a sequencing artifact, a later analysis dropped 592 nucleotide sequences that were highly shared and had low generation probability. For each public chain, a later analysis derived a clonal expansion index from normalized ranks of inferred template counts within each repertoire. In a later analysis, generation probabilities were computed with a VDJ recombination model fitted to out-of-frame rearrangements, and the resulting probabilities were checked against IGoR. Hypergeometric tests were used in a later analysis to score TCR-TCR, TCR-HLA and TCR-CMV co-occurrence, with a repertoire-size bias correction applied to the TCR pairs. False discovery rates were estimated in a later analysis by permuting HLA or CMV assignments 20 times. In a later analysis, co-occurring TCRs were grouped with DBSCAN, and TCRdist sequence similarity was added when clustering was performed within HLA-allele-positive subsets. Co-occurrence clustering excluded repertoires with fewer than 30,000 or more than 120,000 public chains, plus five with anomalous nucleotide sharing. TCRdb retrieved this table from immuneACCESS and kept in-frame rearrangements only. Not all clones are present; in checked studies, unresolved V genes account for under half, and no reason is known for the remainder. Clone size and the V and J calls come from that table; the DNA yielded D and trimming. Present in this sample are around 78,000 clones, around 70% of which were seen just once. Jointly, the top ten make up 8.5% to 14% of the sample.

Note on this clone: Its antigen remains undetermined. There are no base qualities to consult, and no much larger clone falls within one base.

The CDR3 runs 16 residues from the cysteine to the phenylalanine. Only the CDR3 portion is preserved as DNA: 48 bases, with reading frame beginning at the first base. V is pared back by 1 base and J by 4 bases, with 14 bases lying between the germline termini. Per the germline V gene, LGHNA is the CDR1 and YNFKEQ is the CDR2. The source material was PBMCs. The TCR was taken from a middle-aged woman in good health and CMV-seropositive. The rearrangement joined TRBV4-2 to TRBJ2-1; TRBD2 could be the D gene, as 7 bases match. The nucleotide sequence reads TGTGCCAGCAGCCAAGGGGAGGGGGGGCCGTACAATGAGCAGTTCTTC. It is translated as CASSQGEGGPYNEQFF.